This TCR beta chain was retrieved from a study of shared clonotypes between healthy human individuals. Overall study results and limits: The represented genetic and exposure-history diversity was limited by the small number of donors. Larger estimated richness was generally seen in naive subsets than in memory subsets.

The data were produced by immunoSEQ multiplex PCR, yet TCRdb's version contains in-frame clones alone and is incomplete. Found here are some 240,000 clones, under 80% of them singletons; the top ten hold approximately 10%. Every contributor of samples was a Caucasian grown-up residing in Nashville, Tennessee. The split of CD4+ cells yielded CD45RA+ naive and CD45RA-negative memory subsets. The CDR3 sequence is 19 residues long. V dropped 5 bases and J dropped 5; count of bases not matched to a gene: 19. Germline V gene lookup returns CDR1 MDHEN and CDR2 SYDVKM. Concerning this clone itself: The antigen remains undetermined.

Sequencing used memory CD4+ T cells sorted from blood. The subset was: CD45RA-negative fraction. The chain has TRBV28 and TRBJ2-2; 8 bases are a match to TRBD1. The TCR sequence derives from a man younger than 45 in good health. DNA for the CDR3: TGTGCCAGCAGTCCCGGACAGGGCAGGACCCTCCATAATACCGGGGAGCTGTTTTTT. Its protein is CASSPGQGRTLHNTGELFF. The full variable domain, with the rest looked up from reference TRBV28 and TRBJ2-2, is DVKVTQSSRYLVKRTGEKVFLECVQDMDHENMFWYRQDPGLGLRLIYFSYDVKMKEKGDIPEGYSVSREKKERFSLILESASTNQTSMYLCASSPGQGRTLHNTGELFFGEGSRLTVL.